The next 22 T cell receptor beta chains were all read from a single sample in a study of CD4 T cells in relation to SARS-CoV-2 and coronaviruses. Unexposed donor CD4+ T cells date from about 2011-2019, before the COVID-19 pandemic. After nine to ten days of culture, CD4+ T cells were isolated. Their target antigens are unknown. The repertoire was sequenced with immunoSEQ multiplex PCR; TCRdb's copy has only in-frame clones and lacks some. The data hold 9,500 to 15,000 clones, with 65% to 70% observed a single time. The sample taken for sequencing was CD4+ T cells from PBMCs, cultured in vitro. The receptors here all came from a human donor in good health.

J is TRBJ1-4 and V is TRBV19, with TRBD1 matching over 12 bases. The CDR3 covers 14 residues. Germline trimming cut 5 bases from V and 14 bases from J; bases unmatched to any gene: 9. Per germline, CDR1 LNHDA and CDR2 SQIVND (reference sequence). The CDR3 region has the DNA TGTGCCAGTAGTCCCGGGACAGGGGGCGACTGGCTGTTTTTT. Translated, it gives CASSPGTGGDWLFF.

This rearrangement joins TRBV6-1 to TRBJ1-1; D uncertain. Germline V gene data show CDR1 as MNHNS and CDR2 as SASEGT. CDR3 length: 14 amino acids. Trimming shortened V by 6 bases and J by 2 bases, and 13 bases separated the two germline ends. The CDR3 DNA reads as TGTGCCAGCAGACAGACCCAGGAAAACACTGAAGCTTTCTTT. Its translation is CASRQTQENTEAFF.

The rearrangement uses TRBV27 and TRBJ1-1; D unclear. The germline V gene has CDR1 MNHEY and CDR2 SMNVEV (reference sequence). Trimming left V 6 bases short and J 1 base short, with 15 bases between. The CDR3 consists of 15 residues. The DNA of the CDR3 is TGTGCCAGCAGGGAACTGGGCAAATCGAACACTGAAGCTTTCTTT. This translates into CASRELGKSNTEAFF.

The chain carries TRBV6-4 and TRBJ2-1; 8 bases match TRBD2. V shed 0 bases and J 5 bases; nucleotides not matched to a gene: 6. The CDR3 totals 16 residues. Germline values: CDR1 MRHNA, CDR2 SNTAGT. CDR3 in amino acids: CASSDSGDGRDNEQFF. DNA for the CDR3: TGTGCCAGCAGTGACTCGGGGGACGGGAGGGACAATGAGCAGTTCTTC.

This clone turned up a few times. This chain joins TRBV10-2 and TRBJ2-2, with 8 bases matching TRBD2. Per the germline V gene, CDR1 is WSHSY and CDR2 is SAAADI. After removal of 6 bases from V and 5 bases from J, the junction contained 11 bases not matched to a gene. The CDR3 totals 16 residues. CDR3 sequence: CASSLTAGVPTGELFF. CDR3 coding DNA: TGCGCCAGCAGCCTTACAGCGGGAGTACCTACCGGGGAGCTGTTTTTT.

The chain joins TRBV30 to TRBJ1-1; 10 nucleotides align to TRBD1. Germline V gene sequence: CDR1 GTSNPN, CDR2 SVGIG (reference sequence). J gave up 5 bases and V 4 bases, and 7 bases lay outside the gene matches. There are 14 residues in the CDR3. CDR3 sequence reads: CAWNKGQGWTEAFF. CDR3 DNA: TGTGCCTGGAATAAGGGACAGGGGTGGACTGAAGCTTTCTTT.

The chain carries TRBV18 and TRBJ1-6; D gene unclear. The CDR3 loop spans 15 amino acids. Trimming cost V 2 bases and J 8 bases, with 13 bases left between them. CDR1 KGHSH and CDR2 LQKENI come from the germline V gene. The CDR3 region is CASSPFRLEDSPLHF. CDR3 DNA sequence: TGTGCCAGCTCACCATTTCGGCTTGAGGATTCACCCCTCCACTTT.

As for this clone: At one end, the junction sequence differs from germline, possibly due to a read error. CDR3 DNA: TGTGCCAGCAGCCTAAAGCCCGTGCTAGCGGGAGGACTCAATAAGCAGTTCTTC. Translation gives CASSLKPVLAGGLNKQFF. The genes are TRBV7-9 and TRBJ2-1, with 11 positions matching TRBD2. Germline V gene lookup returns CDR1 SEHNR and CDR2 FQNEAQ (reference sequence). The CDR3 extends over 18 amino acids. Complete variable domain (other parts from reference TRBV7-9 and TRBJ2-1): DTGVSQNPRHKITKRGQNVTFRCDPISEHNRLYWYRQTLGQGPEFLTYFQNEAQLEKSRLLSDRFSAERPKGSFSTLEIQRTEQGDSAMYLCASSLKPVLAGGLNKQFFGPGTRLTVL.

V gene TRBV19 combines with J gene TRBJ1-1, with 10 bases aligning to TRBD1. The CDR3 covers 16 residues. Losses at the gene ends were 6 bases for V and 0 bases for J; bases not matched to a gene: 7. Per the germline V gene, CDR1 is LNHDA and CDR2 is SQIVND (reference sequence). CDR3 bases: TGTGCCAGTAGCGGACAGGGGGGTGCTTTGAACACTGAAGCTTTCTTT. Translated: CASSGQGGALNTEAFF.

The chain couples TRBV2 to TRBJ1-1; 8 bases align to TRBD1. This CDR3 has 14 amino acids. V was pared by 6 bases and J by 3 bases, with 6 bases of the junction left unmatched. Germline CDR1 and CDR2: SNHLY and FYNNEI. CDR3 nucleotides: TGTGCCAGCAGATCCCGGGACAGGTACACTGAAGCTTTCTTT. Translating gives CASRSRDRYTEAFF.

This chain joins TRBV11-2 and TRBJ2-7; TRBD2 matches 11 bases. The CDR3 covers 20 residues. The junction had 17 bases not matched to a gene; V was cut back by 0 bases and J by 4 bases. Germline assignment: CDR1 SGHAT and CDR2 FQNNGV. The CDR3 DNA is TGTGCCAGCAGCTTAGAGGGTACGTGGCGACTAGCGGGACCGCAGTACGAGCAGTACTTC. The encoded protein is CASSLEGTWRLAGPQYEQYF. The full variable domain, rest sourced from reference TRBV11-2 and TRBJ2-7, is EAGVAQSPRYKIIEKRQSVAFWCNPISGHATLYWYQQILGQGPKLLIQFQNNGVVDDSQLPKDRFSAERLKGVDSTLKIQPAKLEDSAVYLCASSLEGTWRLAGPQYEQYFGPGTRLTVT.

This clone was found once. The rearrangement uses TRBV9 and TRBJ2-1; D remains ambiguous. Germline lookup yields CDR1 SGDLS and CDR2 YYNGEE. V was cut by 0 bases and J by 4 bases, with 2 bases left in between. The CDR3 contains 12 residues. CDR3: CASSVGYNEQFF. CDR3 coding DNA: TGTGCCAGCAGCGTAGGTTACAATGAGCAGTTCTTC.

V gene TRBV5-6 combines with J gene TRBJ2-2, with 7 positions matching TRBD1. Germline V gene sequence: CDR1 SGHDT, CDR2 YYEEEE. After removal of 4 bases from V and 6 bases from J, the junction contained 3 bases not matched to a gene. The CDR3 consists of 13 residues. CDR3 loop: CASSGTGAGELFF. The DNA of the CDR3 is TGTGCCAGCAGCGGCACAGGGGCCGGGGAGCTGTTTTTT.

The rearrangement joins TRBV6-5 to TRBJ1-5; D is unresolved. Trimming took off 4 bases at V and 6 bases at J, with 10 bases between the two ends. The germline CDR1 and CDR2 sequences are MNHEY and SVGAGI. The CDR3 runs to 13 residues. CDR3 amino acids: CASSSLRSQPQHF. The CDR3 DNA sequence: TGTGCCAGCAGTTCCCTCCGGAGTCAGCCCCAGCATTTT.

The chain combines TRBV28 with TRBJ1-4, with 8 bases aligning to TRBD1. The V gene end was trimmed by 8 bases and the J gene end by 2 bases; junction bases not matched to a gene: 7. CDR3 length equals 15 residues. CDR1 and CDR2 from the germline V gene are MDHEN and SYDVKM. The CDR3 loop is CASSRQGNTNEKLFF. CDR3 nucleotide sequence: TGTGCCAGCTCAAGACAGGGGAATACTAATGAAAAACTGTTTTTT.

CDR3 protein: CASSETSTNTQYF. For the CDR3, the DNA is TGCGCCAGCAGCGAGACTAGTACTAATACGCAGTATTTT. This chain uses TRBV5-1 with TRBJ2-3; D possibly corresponds to TRBD2 (6 bases). The length of the CDR3 is 13 residues. V lost 4 bases and J lost 7, with 13 bases in between. Germline V gene data show CDR1 as SGHRS and CDR2 as YFSETQ.

The chain has TRBV19 and TRBJ2-5, with 11 bases matching TRBD2. The CDR3 has 15 residues. Germline CDR1 and CDR2: LNHDA and SQIVND (reference sequence). V trimming: 1 base; J trimming: 5 bases; junction bases outside the gene matches: 3. CDR3 coding DNA: TGTGCCAGTAGTATAGCTAGCGGGGGGTCGGAGACCCAGTACTTC. Translated: CASSIASGGSETQYF.

This clone has only a few counts. The rearrangement joins TRBV5-4 to TRBJ2-7; D is tentatively TRBD1 or TRBD2 (5 bases each). Trimming cost V 3 bases and J 0 bases, with 16 bases left between them. Germline V gene sequence: CDR1 SGHNT, CDR2 YYREEE (reference sequence). The CDR3 is 16 residues long. The CDR3 spells CASSSGGRKSSYEQYF. The DNA of the CDR3 is TGTGCCAGCAGCTCTGGGGGACGGAAGAGCTCCTACGAGCAGTACTTC.

Here the CDR3 DNA reads TGTGCCAGCAGTCCACAATGGGGGCGATGGACTGAAGCTTTCTTT. Translated, it gives CASSPQWGRWTEAFF. V usage is TRBV27 and J usage is TRBJ1-1, with a weak D call TRBD1 (6 bases). Trimming shortened V by 5 bases and J by 5 bases, and 18 bases separated the two germline ends. The germline CDR1 and CDR2 sequences are MNHEY and SMNVEV (reference sequence). The CDR3 consists of 15 residues.

The chain links TRBV5-5 to TRBJ1-2; TRBD1 agrees at 8 bases. The CDR3 is 16 residues long. The ends lost 2 bases at V and 5 bases at J; junction bases unmatched: 11. Germline V gene data show CDR1 as SGHKS and CDR2 as YYEKEE (reference sequence). In DNA form, the CDR3 reads TGTGCCAGCAGCTTCAAACCGGACAGGGCGGGATATGGCTACACCTTC. This encodes CASSFKPDRAGYGYTF.

The J gene is TRBJ2-1, the V gene TRBV3-1 (or the pseudogene TRBV3-2); 10 bases are a match to TRBD1. V lost 0 bases, J lost 8 bases, and 4 bases stayed unmatched. This CDR3 has 15 residues. Germline CDR1 reads LGHDT; CDR2 reads YNNKEL (reference sequence). The CDR3 loop reads CASSQDTTGGHEQFF. The CDR3 nucleotides read TGTGCCAGCAGCCAAGATACGACAGGGGGCCATGAGCAGTTCTTC.

The rearrangement uses TRBV18 and TRBJ1-3; 9 nucleotides match TRBD1. Trimming removed 3 bases from V and 0 bases from J; junction bases left unmatched: 6. The V gene's germline CDR1 is KGHSH and CDR2 LQKENI. The CDR3 runs 17 residues. This chain's CDR3 is CASSPTTGGDSGNTIYF. CDR3 bases: TGTGCCAGCTCACCCACGACAGGGGGAGACTCTGGAAACACCATATATTTT.